These 16 T cell receptor beta chains came from one sample sequenced in a study of blood T cell repertoires in COVID-19. Sequenced by immunoSEQ multiplex PCR; TCRdb stores in-frame clones only, minus some. The sample carries around 90,000 clones, 80% to 90% recorded once. Sequencing was performed on peripheral blood. Every receptor here comes from a human donor in a cohort sampled during active COVID-19.

The chain joins TRBV7-9 to TRBJ2-7; D is perhaps TRBD1 (7 bases). V was clipped by 5 bases and J by 2 bases, with 19 bases between them. Germline lookup yields CDR1 SEHNR and CDR2 FQNEAQ (reference sequence). CDR3 length: 16 residues. The CDR3 region has the DNA TGTGCCAGCAGCCGGCGCGCGGGACAGCCCACCTACGAGCAGTACTTC. It is translated as CASSRRAGQPTYEQYF. The variable domain in full, with the rest retrieved from reference TRBV7-9 and TRBJ2-7, is DTGVSQNPRHKITKRGQNVTFRCDPISEHNRLYWYRQTLGQGPEFLTYFQNEAQLEKSRLLSDRFSAERPKGSFSTLEIQRTEQGDSAMYLCASSRRAGQPTYEQYFGPGTRLTVT.

As DNA, the CDR3 is TGTGCCAGCAGTGGGACAGGGGGGACCGGGGAGCTGTTTTTT. Translating it yields CASSGTGGTGELFF. The chain uses TRBV25-1 and TRBJ2-2, with 10 bases aligning to TRBD1. Germline-derived CDR1 and CDR2 are MGHDK and SYGVNS. V lost 4 bases, J lost 5 bases, and 1 base stayed unmatched. This CDR3 contains 14 residues.

The chain is built from TRBV27 and TRBJ2-3; 9 nucleotides match TRBD2. The V gene end was trimmed by 4 bases and the J gene end by 2 bases; junction bases not matched to a gene: 7. Germline-derived CDR1 and CDR2 are MNHEY and SMNVEV (reference sequence). The CDR3 covers 16 residues. The CDR3 coding sequence is TGTGCCAGCAGTTCTAGGACTAGCGTATCCACAGATACGCAGTATTTT. As protein: CASSSRTSVSTDTQYF.

The rearrangement uses TRBV19 and TRBJ1-5; D is unresolved. There are 16 residues in the CDR3. V was cut by 1 base and J by 5 bases, with 15 bases left in between. Germline V CDR1 and CDR2: LNHDA, SQIVND (reference sequence). The CDR3 protein is CASSIGGGPRYQPQHF. The CDR3 DNA sequence: TGTGCCAGTAGTATAGGAGGCGGGCCCCGATATCAGCCCCAGCATTTT.

For the CDR3, the DNA is TGTGCCAGCAGGGGAGCGGGGGCCTCGGCGGAGGGGGAGCTGTTTTTT. Encoded protein: CASRGAGASAEGELFF. The chain has TRBV28 and TRBJ2-2; TRBD2 matches 8 bases. This CDR3 is 16 amino acids long. Losses at the gene ends were 6 bases for V and 8 bases for J; bases not matched to a gene: 14. Per germline, CDR1 MDHEN and CDR2 SYDVKM. The full variable domain, with the rest looked up from reference TRBV28 and TRBJ2-2, is DVKVTQSSRYLVKRTGEKVFLECVQDMDHENMFWYRQDPGLGLRLIYFSYDVKMKEKGDIPEGYSVSREKKERFSLILESASTNQTSMYLCASRGAGASAEGELFFGEGSRLTVL.

At least ten counts were recorded for this clone. The gene calls are TRBV28 and TRBJ1-5; maybe TRBD1 (6 bases). The CDR3 has 15 amino acids. The V gene's germline CDR1 is MDHEN and CDR2 SYDVKM. V lost 6 bases to trimming and J lost 4 bases, with 16 bases between them. The DNA of the CDR3 is TGTGCCAGCAGAACACAGGGTTCGGGTAATCAGCCCCAGCATTTT. This encodes CASRTQGSGNQPQHF.

This chain links TRBV6-6 with TRBJ2-1; tentatively, D is TRBD1 (5 bases). The CDR3 contains 16 residues. The V gene's germline CDR1 is MNHNY and CDR2 SVGAGI (reference sequence). V was pared by 5 bases and J by 2 bases, with 16 bases between. CDR3 in amino acids: CASSPRQTPPYNEQFF. The CDR3 DNA follows: TGTGCCAGCAGTCCCCGACAGACCCCCCCCTACAATGAGCAGTTCTTC.

The V call is TRBV18, the J call TRBJ2-5, with D possibly TRBD2 on 6 matching bases. With 2 bases removed from V and 4 bases from J, the gap between germline ends came to 8 bases. The germline CDR1 and CDR2 sequences are KGHSH and LQKENI. This CDR3 contains 13 residues. The CDR3 sequence is CASSPTSRETQYF. The CDR3 DNA is TGTGCCAGCTCACCAACTAGCAGAGAGACCCAGTACTTC.

The CDR3 region has the DNA TGTGCCAGCAGCTCTCAATTGGGACACCGACTGGAGACCCAGTACTTC. Its translation is CASSSQLGHRLETQYF. This rearrangement joins TRBV5-4 to TRBJ2-5; weak D call: TRBD1 (6 bases). This CDR3 spans 16 amino acids. Germline V gene data show CDR1 as SGHNT and CDR2 as YYREEE (reference sequence). V was clipped by 3 bases and J by 5 bases, with 20 bases between them.

The genes are TRBV7-3 and TRBJ2-7, with TRBD1 matching 8 bases. The germline CDR1 and CDR2 sequences are SGHTA and FQGTGA. This CDR3 region has 13 residues. Unmatched junction bases numbered 6, after V lost 5 bases and J lost 6 bases. As DNA, the CDR3 is TGTGCCAGCAGCGCGCTCGACAGGGGCGAGCAGTACTTC. Amino acids: CASSALDRGEQYF.

The chain couples TRBV5-1 to TRBJ1-6, with no clear D. Trimming took 5 bases from V and 7 from J, leaving 19 bases between them. This CDR3 contains 16 residues. The germline V gene encodes CDR1 SGHRS and CDR2 YFSETQ. CDR3 sequence (DNA): TGCGCCAGCAGTGCATCCGGAGATATCCCCAATTCACCCCTCCACTTT. It yields the protein CASSASGDIPNSPLHF.

The J gene is TRBJ2-7, the V gene TRBV6-5, with D possibly TRBD2 on 5 matching bases. The V end was cut by 5 bases, the J end by 3 bases, with 5 bases between. The CDR3 spans 11 residues. Germline V lookup: CDR1 MNHEY, CDR2 SVGAGI. CDR3 coding DNA: TGTGCCAGCAGTACTAGCTACGAGCAGTACTTC. It encodes CASSTSYEQYF.

This chain links TRBV29-1 with TRBJ1-3, with D unresolved. Germline loops: CDR1 SQVTM, CDR2 ANQGSEA. V was trimmed by 6 bases and J by 0 bases, leaving 15 bases between them. CDR3 length equals 15 residues. CDR3: CSVRVNLNSGNTIYF. The CDR3 region has the DNA TGCAGCGTCCGAGTTAATCTCAACTCTGGAAACACCATATATTTT.

This clone appeared a few times. This chain connects TRBV10-3 to TRBJ1-4; D may be TRBD1 (6 bases). V dropped 4 bases and J dropped 7 bases, with 13 bases sitting between them. In germline, CDR1 is ENHRY, CDR2 SYGVKD. This CDR3 region has 14 residues. The CDR3 spells CAISGGGTGEKLFF. In DNA form, the CDR3 reads TGTGCCATCAGTGGAGGGGGTACGGGTGAAAAACTGTTTTTT.

V usage is TRBV24-1 and J usage is TRBJ1-5; D is perhaps TRBD1 (5 bases). Trimming cost V 3 bases and J 4 bases, with 12 bases left between them. The CDR3 runs to 15 residues. The germline gives CDR1 KGHDR, CDR2 SFDVKD. The CDR3 sequence: CATSDGGKPNQPQHF. The CDR3 nucleotides are TGTGCCACCAGTGATGGGGGGAAACCTAATCAGCCCCAGCATTTT.

This chain links TRBV30 with TRBJ2-3, with D possibly TRBD2 on 5 matching bases. The germline CDR1 and CDR2 sequences are GTSNPN and SVGIG (reference sequence). This CDR3 is built from 12 residues. Trimming left V 3 bases short and J 5 bases short, with 9 bases between. CDR3: CAWRRGQDTQYF. In DNA, the CDR3 is TGTGCCTGGAGGCGAGGGCAAGATACGCAGTATTTT. Using reference TRBV30 and TRBJ2-3 for the parts outside the CDR3, the full variable domain is SQTIHQWPATLVQPVGSPLSLECTVEGTSNPNLYWYRQAAGRGLQLLFYSVGIGQISSEVPQNLSASRPQDRQFILSSKKLLLSDSGFYLCAWRRGQDTQYFGPGTRLTVL.